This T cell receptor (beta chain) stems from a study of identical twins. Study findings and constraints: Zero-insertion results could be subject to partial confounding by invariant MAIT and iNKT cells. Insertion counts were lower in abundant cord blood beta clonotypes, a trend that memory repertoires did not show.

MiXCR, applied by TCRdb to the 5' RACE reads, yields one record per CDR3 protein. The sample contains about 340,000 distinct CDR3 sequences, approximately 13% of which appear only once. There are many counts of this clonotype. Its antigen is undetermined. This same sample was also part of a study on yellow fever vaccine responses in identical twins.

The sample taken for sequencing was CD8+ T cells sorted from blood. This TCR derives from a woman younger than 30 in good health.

This chain's CDR3 is CATSLAASTDTQYF. The CDR3 nucleotides read TGTGCCACCAGTCTAGCAGCTAGCACAGATACGCAGTATTTT. This chain connects TRBV24-1 to TRBJ2-3, with D possibly being TRBD2 (5 bases). From germline, CDR1 is KGHDR and CDR2 SFDVKD. The CDR3 extends over 14 amino acids. Trimming shortened V by 6 bases and J by 0 bases, and 9 bases separated the two germline ends.